This T cell receptor beta chain was sequenced during a study of a mutant IDH1 vaccine in newly diagnosed glioma. Looking at the study overall: Of the patients given treatment, approximately 60% were male and 37.5% were female, and a mean age of roughly 40 years was recorded.

CDR1 and CDR2 from the germline V gene are MNHEY and SMNVEV (reference sequence). V trimming: 5 bases; J trimming: 4 bases; junction bases outside the gene matches: 3. The CDR3 consists of 14 residues. Sequencing was performed with immunoSEQ multiplex PCR; in TCRdb, only in-frame clones are kept and a portion is missing. The table includes 25,000 to 30,000 clones, more than 70% detected once. For this clone: The antigen is undetermined.

Documented time point: week 23, last vaccination. Vaccination comprised doses that each held 300 ug of mutant IDH1 20-mer peptide, plus topical imiquimod. The source was PBMCs, collected from a glioma patient whose treatment included an IDH1 peptide vaccine. V and J are TRBV27 and TRBJ1-2; TRBD1 matches at 11 bases. This TCR derives from a woman aged 18-29 years with glioma. CDR3 coding DNA: TGTGCCAGCAGTCTTGGGACAGGGGGCTATGGCTACACCTTC. Amino acids: CASSLGTGGYGYTF.